The 7 T cell receptor beta chains reported below all come from one sample, sequenced in a study of T cells in localized non-small cell lung cancer. Profiling relied on immunoSEQ multiplex PCR, and the TCRdb table lists in-frame clones only, not all of them. Among about 53,000 clones listed, around four fifths were seen once. Sequencing used peripheral blood mononuclear cells, obtained before any cancer treatment. The receptors originated from a man aged 35-75 years with stage III lung adenocarcinoma.

V is TRBV7-2 and J is TRBJ2-3; 8 bases fit TRBD1. Per the germline V gene, CDR1 is SGHTA and CDR2 is FQGNSA. The CDR3 sequence is 14 residues long. V was clipped by 5 bases and J by 5 bases; unmatched bases: 6. The chain's CDR3 is CASSQDRGGDTQYF. The CDR3 region has the DNA TGTGCCAGCAGCCAAGACAGGGGAGGAGATACGCAGTATTTT.

This rearrangement joins TRBV5-1 to TRBJ2-3; 7 nucleotides align to TRBD2. In germline, CDR1 is SGHRS, CDR2 YFSETQ. J lost 4 bases, V lost 0 bases, and 8 bases had no gene match. This CDR3 region has 16 residues. The CDR3 region is CASSLEGYRGADTQYF. DNA for the CDR3: TGCGCCAGCAGCTTGGAGGGCTATCGGGGGGCAGATACGCAGTATTTT.

Notes on this clone: Other DNA sequences in this specimen translate into the identical CDR3. V usage is TRBV7-9 and J usage is TRBJ1-1; perhaps TRBD1 as D (6 bases). V was shortened by 3 bases and J by 7 bases, with 18 bases between the two germline ends. The germline gives CDR1 SEHNR, CDR2 FQNEAQ (reference sequence). The length of the CDR3 is 15 residues. CDR3 protein: CASSFIQGWENEAFF. The CDR3 coding sequence is TGTGCCAGCAGCTTTATACAGGGCTGGGAGAATGAAGCTTTCTTT.

The chain employs TRBV29-1 and TRBJ1-1; TRBD1 matches at 7 bases. V lost 6 bases, J lost 0 bases, and 7 bases stayed unmatched. In germline, CDR1 is SQVTM, CDR2 ANQGSEA. This CDR3 has 14 amino acids. The CDR3 loop is CSVSRGAMNTEAFF. The CDR3 DNA sequence: TGCAGCGTGAGCAGGGGGGCGATGAACACTGAAGCTTTCTTT.

The gene calls are TRBV10-1 and TRBJ1-1; D remains unclear. Germline CDR1 is WNHNN and CDR2 is SYGVQD (reference sequence). This CDR3 region has 14 residues. V was shortened by 0 bases and J by 1 base, with 6 bases between the two germline ends. CDR3 protein: CASSESAANTEAFF. The DNA of the CDR3 is TGCGCCAGCAGTGAGTCCGCAGCGAACACTGAAGCTTTCTTT.

In regard to this clone: The junction and the germline gene differ at one end; a read error may be behind it. The V and J genes are TRBV11-2 and TRBJ2-7; 8 bases map to TRBD1. This CDR3 has 13 amino acids. Germline V gives CDR1 SGHAT, CDR2 FQNNGV. CDR3 residues: CASSLDRGDEQYF. Here the CDR3 DNA reads TGTGCCAGCAGCCTAGACAGGGGCGACGAGCAGTACTTC.

The chain recombines TRBV7-9 with TRBJ1-3; D perhaps matches TRBD1 (5 bases). V gave up 1 base and J gave up 0 bases, with 10 bases separating them. Germline loops: CDR1 SEHNR, CDR2 FQNEAQ (reference sequence). This CDR3 spans 16 amino acids. Here the CDR3 DNA reads TGTGCCAGCAGCTTAGGGACAATGATCTCTGGAAACACCATATATTTT. Amino acid sequence: CASSLGTMISGNTIYF.